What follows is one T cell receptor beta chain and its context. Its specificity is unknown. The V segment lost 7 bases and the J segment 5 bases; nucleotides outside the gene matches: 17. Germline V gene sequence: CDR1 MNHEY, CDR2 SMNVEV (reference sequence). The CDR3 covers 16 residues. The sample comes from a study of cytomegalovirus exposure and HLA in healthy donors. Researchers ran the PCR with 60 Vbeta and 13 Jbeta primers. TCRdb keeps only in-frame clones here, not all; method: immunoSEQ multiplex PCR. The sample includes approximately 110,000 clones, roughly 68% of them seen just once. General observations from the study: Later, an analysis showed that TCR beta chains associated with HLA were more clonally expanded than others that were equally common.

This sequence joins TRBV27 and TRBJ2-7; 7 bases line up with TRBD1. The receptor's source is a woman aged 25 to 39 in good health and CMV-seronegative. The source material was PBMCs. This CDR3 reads CASTDKPNRGFHEQYF. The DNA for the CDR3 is TGTGCCAGCACCGACAAACCCAACAGGGGTTTCCACGAGCAGTACTTC.